The T cell receptor (beta chain) under discussion was sequenced for a study of CD8+ T cells in alopecia areata. Germline CDR1 is SGHVS and CDR2 is FNYEAQ. V was cut by 4 bases and J by 10 bases, with 8 bases left in between. CDR3 size: 11 residues. Worth noting for this clone: As yet, its antigen is unknown.

In alopecia areata patients, both lesional scalp punch biopsies and peripheral blood were collected. It was from PBMCs that CD4+ and CD8+ T cells were sorted. Study results and caveats: Scalp lesions, especially in alopecia totalis/universalis, had higher clonality than normal scalp. TCR sharing across patients was less clear than in mice, possibly HLA-related.

RNA extraction and reverse transcription yielded cDNA as sequencing template. Repertoires were generated with immunoSEQ multiplex PCR, while TCRdb's copy carries only in-frame clones and drops some. Here the sample spans roughly 64,000 clones, roughly two fifths being singletons. The sequencing input was NKG2D-low CD8+ T cells sorted from blood. This TCR was sampled from a human donor with alopecia areata. The rearrangement links TRBV7-6 to TRBJ2-1, with D perhaps TRBD2 (6 bases). In nucleotides, the CDR3 is TGTGCCAGCAGCTCGCTAGCGGAGCAGTTCTTC. Translating gives CASSSLAEQFF. Complete variable domain (other parts from reference TRBV7-6 and TRBJ2-1): GAGVSQSPRYKVTKRGQDVALRCDPISGHVSLYWYRQALGQGPEFLTYFNYEAQQDKSGLPNDRFSAERPEGSISTLTIQRTEQRDSAMYRCASSSLAEQFFGPGTRLTVL.